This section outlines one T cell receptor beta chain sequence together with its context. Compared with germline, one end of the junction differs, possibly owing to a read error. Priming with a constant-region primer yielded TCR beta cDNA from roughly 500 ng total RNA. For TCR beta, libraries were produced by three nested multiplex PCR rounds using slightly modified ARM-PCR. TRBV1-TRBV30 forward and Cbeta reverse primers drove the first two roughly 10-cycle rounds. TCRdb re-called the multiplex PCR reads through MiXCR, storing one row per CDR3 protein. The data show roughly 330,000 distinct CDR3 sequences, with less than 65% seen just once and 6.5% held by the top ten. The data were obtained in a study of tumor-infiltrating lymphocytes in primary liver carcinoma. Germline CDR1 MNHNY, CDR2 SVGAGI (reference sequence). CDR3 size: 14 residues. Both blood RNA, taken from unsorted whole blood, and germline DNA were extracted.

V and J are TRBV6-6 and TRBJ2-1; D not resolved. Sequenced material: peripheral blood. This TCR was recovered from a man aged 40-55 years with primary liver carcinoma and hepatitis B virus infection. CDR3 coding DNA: TGTGGCAGCAGTTACTCCAGTGTCTACAATGAGCAGTTCTTC. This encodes CGSSYSSVYNEQFF.